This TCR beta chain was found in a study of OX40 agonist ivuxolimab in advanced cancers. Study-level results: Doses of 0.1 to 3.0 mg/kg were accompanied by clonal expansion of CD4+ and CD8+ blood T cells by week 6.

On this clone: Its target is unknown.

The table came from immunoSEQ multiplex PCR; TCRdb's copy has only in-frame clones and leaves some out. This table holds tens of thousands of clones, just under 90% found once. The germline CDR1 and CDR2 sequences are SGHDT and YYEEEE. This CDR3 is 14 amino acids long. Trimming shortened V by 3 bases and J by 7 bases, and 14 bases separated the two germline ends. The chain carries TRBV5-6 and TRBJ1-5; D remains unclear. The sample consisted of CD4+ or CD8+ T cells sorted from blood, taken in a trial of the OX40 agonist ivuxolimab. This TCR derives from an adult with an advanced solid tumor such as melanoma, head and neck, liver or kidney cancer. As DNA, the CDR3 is TGTGCCAGCAGCTATGGACTACCCCCCCAGCCCCAGCATTTT. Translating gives CASSYGLPPQPQHF.